The 29 T cell receptor beta chains presented below share a single source sample, sequenced in a study of blood T cell repertoires in COVID-19. Produced via immunoSEQ multiplex PCR; TCRdb's table is partial and in-frame only. The repertoire holds about 130,000 clones, 85% seen once, with around 27% in the top ten. The sequenced material came from peripheral blood. Receptor source: a woman of 80 years or more with acute or convalescent COVID-19.

This clone occurred a few times. V gene TRBV5-6 combines with J gene TRBJ2-2; TRBD1 agrees at 7 bases. The germline CDR1 and CDR2 sequences are SGHDT and YYEEEE. The CDR3 totals 14 residues. V trimming: 5 bases; J trimming: 4 bases; junction bases outside the gene matches: 5. This CDR3 reads CASRQGQGTGELFF. DNA of the CDR3: TGTGCCAGCAGACAGGGGCAAGGCACCGGGGAGCTGTTTTTT.

A few counts support this clone. V is TRBV6-5 and J is TRBJ1-1; 9 bases fit TRBD1. The length of the CDR3 is 15 residues. V shed 6 bases and J 1 base; nucleotides not matched to a gene: 6. CDR1 is MNHEY and CDR2 is SVGAGI in the germline V gene. The DNA for the CDR3 is TGTGCCAGCAGAGCCAACAGGGGGCCGAACACTGAAGCTTTCTTT. It encodes CASRANRGPNTEAFF.

The genes are TRBV21-1 and TRBJ2-4; the DNA was not used to check the table's D call, TRBD2. TRBV21-1 represents a pseudogene. This CDR3 has 17 residues. The CDR3 sequence is CASSKVRPPHHGNIQYF. CDR3 bases: TGTGCCAGCAGCAAAGTGAGGCCCCCCCACCACGGAAACATTCAGTACTTC.

This clone showed up just a few times. V is TRBV5-6 and J is TRBJ1-5, with no clear D. V lost 0 bases, J lost 5 bases, and 3 bases lay in between. CDR3 length: 12 residues. CDR1 and CDR2 (germline): SGHDT, YYEEEE. The CDR3 region has the DNA TGTGCCAGCAGCTTGGCCGATCAGCCCCAGCATTTT. This translates into CASSLADQPQHF.

This clone appeared a single time. The chain employs TRBV6-5 and TRBJ1-6, with D tentatively TRBD1 (6 bases). The germline V gene encodes CDR1 MNHEY and CDR2 SVGAGI. The CDR3 is 15 residues long. Trimming took 5 bases from V and 1 from J, leaving 9 bases between them. The CDR3 coding sequence is TGTGCCAGCAGTCACCAGGGGTCCTATAATTCACCCCTCCACTTT. It yields the protein CASSHQGSYNSPLHF.

V gene TRBV27 combines with J gene TRBJ1-2; D uncertain. The CDR3 length is 14 residues. The V and J ends lost 3 bases and 4 bases respectively, with 12 bases between them. CDR1 MNHEY and CDR2 SMNVEV come from the germline V gene (reference sequence). CDR3 DNA: TGTGCCAGCAGTTTTGGTGGCTTTGGCTATGGCTACACCTTC. Amino acid sequence: CASSFGGFGYGYTF.

This clone was found once. This sequence joins TRBV28 and TRBJ2-2; D is possibly TRBD1 (6 bases). Trimming cost V 1 base and J 6 bases, with 15 bases left between them. This CDR3 has 16 residues. Germline loops: CDR1 MDHEN, CDR2 SYDVKM. The CDR3 sequence: CASSLLGRGDAGELFF. As DNA, the CDR3 is TGTGCCAGCAGTTTATTGGGCAGGGGCGACGCCGGGGAGCTGTTTTTT.

V and J are TRBV18 and TRBJ1-2; D ambiguous. This CDR3 region has 14 residues. Trimming removed 0 bases at V and 2 bases at J, with 7 bases between. The V gene's germline CDR1 is KGHSH and CDR2 LQKENI. The CDR3 DNA is TGTGCCAGCTCACCACCGTCAGTAAACTATGGCTACACCTTC. As protein: CASSPPSVNYGYTF.

The rearrangement joins TRBV7-2 to TRBJ2-5, with TRBD2 matching 9 bases. Germline V gene data show CDR1 as SGHTA and CDR2 as FQGNSA. The CDR3 loop spans 14 amino acids. J lost 1 base, V lost 6 bases, and 3 bases had no gene match. The CDR3 DNA follows: TGTGCCAGCAGGAGCGGGGGGATCCAAGAGACCCAGTACTTC. Translating it yields CASRSGGIQETQYF.

The CDR3 protein is CASSAGENTEAFF. The CDR3 DNA is TGCGCCAGCAGCGCCGGGGAGAACACTGAAGCTTTCTTT. The gene calls are TRBV5-1 and TRBJ1-1; no firm D call. Germline CDR1 is SGHRS and CDR2 is YFSETQ. This CDR3 is 13 amino acids long. V lost 4 bases and J 1 base, leaving 8 bases between the germline ends. The full variable domain, rest sourced from reference TRBV5-1 and TRBJ1-1, is KAGVTQTPRYLIKTRGQQVTLSCSPISGHRSVSWYQQTPGQGLQFLFEYFSETQRNKGNFPGRFSGRQFSNSRSEMNVSTLELGDSALYLCASSAGENTEAFFGQGTRLTVV.

The chain has TRBV5-4 and TRBJ1-1, with 7 positions matching TRBD1. Trimming removed 3 bases from V and 0 bases from J; junction bases left unmatched: 5. CDR3 length: 15 amino acids. CDR1 and CDR2 from the germline V gene are SGHNT and YYREEE (reference sequence). CDR3 loop: CASSSNTGVNTEAFF. The CDR3 bases are TGTGCCAGCAGCTCCAACACAGGGGTGAACACTGAAGCTTTCTTT.

This clone was seen only once. The chain links TRBV5-1 to TRBJ1-1; D not certain. This CDR3 spans 13 amino acids. CDR1 SGHRS and CDR2 YFSETQ come from the germline V gene. The V end lost 0 bases, the J end lost 1 base, and 4 bases lay between the germline ends. CDR3 nucleotide sequence: TGCGCCAGCAGCTTGGATAAGAACACTGAAGCTTTCTTT. Translated, it gives CASSLDKNTEAFF.

V is TRBV5-8 and J is TRBJ2-1; 11 bases agree with TRBD2. Germline-derived CDR1 and CDR2 are SGHTS and YDEGEE. The CDR3 has 15 amino acids. The junction had 3 bases not matched to a gene; V was cut back by 2 bases and J by 5 bases. CDR3 coding DNA: TGTGCCAGCAGCTTAACTAGCGGGGGACACAATGAGCAGTTCTTC. Translated: CASSLTSGGHNEQFF.

This clone was found once. The chain combines TRBV12-3 or TRBV12-4 with TRBJ2-1, with D possibly matching TRBD2 (5 bases). The CDR3 totals 11 residues. Trimming removed 7 bases at V and 11 bases at J, with 12 bases between. The DNA for the CDR3 is TGTGCCAGCACCTCCGGGGTCAAGCAGTTCTTC. It translates to CASTSGVKQFF.

The chain has TRBV6-2 or TRBV6-3 and TRBJ2-2; perhaps TRBD2 as D (6 bases). Looked up from germline, CDR1 is MNHEY and CDR2 is SVGEGT. This CDR3 has 14 residues. The V end lost 2 bases, the J end lost 6 bases, and 10 bases lay between the germline ends. The CDR3 DNA is TGTGCCAGCAGTTACCTTAGCGGTTCCGGGGAGCTGTTTTTT. Translating it yields CASSYLSGSGELFF.

The gene calls are TRBV7-2 and TRBJ1-2; D perhaps matches TRBD1 (6 bases). The CDR3 contains 13 residues. The V gene lost 4 bases and the J gene lost 7 bases, with 13 bases spanning the gap. Germline CDR1 is SGHTA and CDR2 is FQGNSA. CDR3 in DNA: TGTGCCAGCAGCTATCGCAGGGGAAGTGGCTACACCTTC. This sequence encodes CASSYRRGSGYTF.

The CDR3 coding sequence is TGTGCCAGTACCGCCAAACAGGGGTACCAAGAGACCCAGTACTTC. It codes for CASTAKQGYQETQYF. The rearrangement links TRBV19 to TRBJ2-5, with TRBD1 matching over 7 bases. The trim removed 7 bases at V and 0 bases at J, leaving 8 bases unmatched. The CDR3 has 15 residues. Germline CDR1 and CDR2: LNHDA and SQIVND (reference sequence). The whole variable domain, filled in from reference TRBV19 and TRBJ2-5, reads DGGITQSPKYLFRKEGQNVTLSCEQNLNHDAMYWYRQDPGQGLRLIYYSQIVNDFQKGDIAEGYSVSREKKESFPLTVTSAQKNPTAFYLCASTAKQGYQETQYFGPGTRLLVL.

This clone has only a few counts. The CDR3 is CASSLTGRTGELFF. CDR3 nucleotides: TGTGCCAGCAGCCTGACAGGGCGCACCGGGGAGCTGTTTTTT. The genes are TRBV27 and TRBJ2-2; 7 nucleotides line up with TRBD1. V shed 6 bases and J 4 bases; nucleotides not matched to a gene: 5. From germline, CDR1 is MNHEY and CDR2 SMNVEV (reference sequence). The CDR3 is 14 amino acids.

This chain uses TRBV18 with TRBJ2-5; D is undetermined. The CDR3 totals 14 residues. Germline CDR1 is KGHSH and CDR2 is LQKENI. The V end lost 1 base, the J end lost 0 bases, and 6 bases lay between the germline ends. CDR3 residues: CASSPRQYQETQYF. For the CDR3, the DNA is TGTGCCAGCTCACCACGGCAGTACCAAGAGACCCAGTACTTC.

This rearrangement joins TRBV2 to TRBJ2-3; D unclear. The CDR3 extends over 13 amino acids. The V end was cut by 4 bases, the J end by 3 bases, with 8 bases between. From germline, CDR1 is SNHLY and CDR2 FYNNEI. CDR3 DNA: TGTGCCAGCAGTGCTCCGTTTACAGATACGCAGTATTTT. Amino acid sequence: CASSAPFTDTQYF.

In regard to this clone: Within the sample, other DNA sequences also encode this same CDR3. This chain joins TRBV7-3 and TRBJ2-3, with TRBD2 identical over 9 bases. V shed 6 bases, J shed 0 bases, and the junction held 4 bases outside the gene matches. In germline, CDR1 is SGHTA, CDR2 FQGTGA. The CDR3 consists of 15 residues. The CDR3 reads CASSRTSVSTDTQYF. The CDR3 DNA sequence: TGTGCCAGCAGTAGGACTAGCGTTAGCACAGATACGCAGTATTTT.

On this clone: Distinct nucleotide sequences in the sample also encode this CDR3. CDR3 in amino acids: CASSLHGRNSPLHF. DNA for the CDR3: TGTGCCAGCAGTTTACACGGTCGGAATTCACCCCTCCACTTT. The chain has TRBV27 and TRBJ1-6; D is ambiguous. The V gene lost 2 bases and the J gene lost 7 bases, with 9 bases spanning the gap. Looked up from germline, CDR1 is MNHEY and CDR2 is SMNVEV (reference sequence). The CDR3 covers 14 residues.

J is TRBJ2-6 and V is TRBV7-6; D might be TRBD1 (6 bases). The CDR3 is made up of 16 amino acids. With 1 base removed from V and 1 base from J, the gap between germline ends came to 8 bases. CDR1 SGHVS and CDR2 FNYEAQ come from the germline V gene. The CDR3 loop reads CASSLGGGSGANVLTF. As DNA, the CDR3 is TGTGCCAGCAGCTTAGGAGGGGGTTCTGGGGCCAACGTCCTGACTTTC.

Written as DNA, the CDR3 is TGTGCCACCAGTGATTCCCGGGCCCAGGGGGCGAACACTGAAGCTTTCTTT. Its translation is CATSDSRAQGANTEAFF. The gene calls are TRBV24-1 and TRBJ1-1; 8 bases are shared with TRBD1. Germline V gives CDR1 KGHDR, CDR2 SFDVKD. The CDR3 is made up of 17 amino acids. The trim removed 2 bases at V and 1 base at J, leaving 8 bases unmatched.

The chain couples TRBV18 to TRBJ1-3; 12 bases agree with TRBD1. The CDR3 is 17 amino acids. The J segment lost 5 bases and the V segment lost 2 bases, leaving 7 bases of the junction unmatched. CDR1 and CDR2 from the germline V gene are KGHSH and LQKENI. The CDR3 loop reads CASSPFWGQGARNTIYF. As DNA, the CDR3 is TGTGCCAGCTCACCATTTTGGGGACAGGGGGCAAGAAACACCATATATTTT.

This chain connects TRBV7-2 to TRBJ1-4; a weak D match, TRBD1 (6 bases). The V gene lost 5 bases and the J gene lost 8 bases, with 15 bases spanning the gap. This CDR3 has 14 amino acids. The V gene's germline CDR1 is SGHTA and CDR2 FQGNSA. This CDR3 reads CASSQARGEEKLFF. The CDR3 DNA reads as TGTGCCAGCAGCCAAGCCAGGGGTGAAGAAAAACTGTTTTTT.

This clone has just a few counts. The J gene is TRBJ1-1, the V gene TRBV5-4; no reliable D call. CDR3 length: 11 amino acids. CDR1 SGHNT and CDR2 YYREEE come from the germline V gene (reference sequence). V lost 1 base, J lost 5 bases, and 3 bases lay in between. CDR3 in amino acids: CASSLRTEAFF. The DNA for the CDR3 is TGTGCCAGCAGCTTGCGGACTGAAGCTTTCTTT.

The V and J genes are TRBV7-2 and TRBJ1-1; D gene unclear. The ends were cut back, 6 bases at V and 3 bases at J, with 17 bases in the middle. The CDR3 runs 15 residues. Germline CDR1 SGHTA, CDR2 FQGNSA. The CDR3 DNA reads TGTGCCAGCAGACCATCTTGGCAGACTGACACTGAAGCTTTCTTT. The encoded protein is CASRPSWQTDTEAFF.

The rearrangement links TRBV6-5 to TRBJ1-1; D remains unclear. The CDR3 spans 14 residues. Germline lookup yields CDR1 MNHEY and CDR2 SVGAGI. Trimming removed 0 bases at V and 4 bases at J, with 9 bases between. CDR3 nucleotide sequence: TGTGCCAGCAGTTACTCGTACTCGCGCACTGAAGCTTTCTTT. Amino acid sequence: CASSYSYSRTEAFF.